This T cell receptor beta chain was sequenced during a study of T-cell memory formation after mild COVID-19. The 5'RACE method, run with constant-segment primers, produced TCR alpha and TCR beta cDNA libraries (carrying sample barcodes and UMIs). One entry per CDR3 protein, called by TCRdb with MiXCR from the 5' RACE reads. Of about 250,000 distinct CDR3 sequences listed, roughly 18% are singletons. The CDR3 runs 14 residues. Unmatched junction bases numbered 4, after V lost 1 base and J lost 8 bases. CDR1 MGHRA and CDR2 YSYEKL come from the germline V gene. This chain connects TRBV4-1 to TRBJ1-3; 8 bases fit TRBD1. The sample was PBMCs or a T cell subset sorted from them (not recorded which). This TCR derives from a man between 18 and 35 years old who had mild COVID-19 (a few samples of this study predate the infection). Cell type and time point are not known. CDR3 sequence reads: CASSQGQGADTIYF. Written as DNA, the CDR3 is TGCGCCAGCAGCCAAGGTCAGGGGGCAGACACCATATATTTT.